Listed below are T cell receptor beta chains from one sample, sequenced in a study of cytotoxic CD8 clonotypes in ibrutinib-treated CLL. Sequencing was performed with immunoSEQ multiplex PCR; in TCRdb, only in-frame clones are kept and a portion is missing. The sample yields approximately 11,000 clones, under 80% seen once. Sequenced here: PBMCs, sampled before ibrutinib treatment. The receptors stem from a human donor with chronic lymphocytic leukemia. CDR3s include the opening cysteine and the closing phenylalanine or tryptophan. D genes are given only for firm matches. Clone size is shown for a subset of rows, as once, few, many or a class of expanded clone.

j_call: TRBJ1-2
v_call: TRBV28
clone_size: -
d_call: -
cdr3_aa: CASSLKVTNYGYTF
cdr3_nt: TGTGCCAGCAGTTTAAAGGTTACTAACTATGGCTACACCTTC

j_call: TRBJ1-2
v_call: TRBV28
clone_size: -
d_call: -
cdr3_aa: CASSLGLGYTF
cdr3_nt: TGTGCCAGCAGTTTAGGACTCGGCTACACCTTC

j_call: TRBJ1-1
v_call: TRBV6-6
clone_size: -
d_call: TRBD1
cdr3_aa: CASSFKTGMNTEAFF
cdr3_nt: TGTGCCAGCAGTTTCAAGACAGGGATGAACACTGAAGCTTTCTTT

j_call: TRBJ1-5
v_call: TRBV6-5
clone_size: -
d_call: -
cdr3_aa: CASSRDTGPQHF
cdr3_nt: TGTGCCAGCAGTCGAGACACCGGGCCCCAGCATTTT

j_call: TRBJ2-1
v_call: TRBV2
clone_size: once
d_call: TRBD2
cdr3_aa: CASRGGATENYNEQFF
cdr3_nt: TGTGCCAGCCGGGGGGGGGCCACAGAAAACTACAATGAGCAGTTCTTC

j_call: TRBJ2-2
v_call: TRBV18
clone_size: -
d_call: -
cdr3_aa: CASSLWTSGELFF
cdr3_nt: TGTGCCAGCTCACTCTGGACATCCGGGGAGCTGTTTTTT

j_call: TRBJ1-2
v_call: TRBV7-2
clone_size: -
d_call: -
cdr3_aa: CASSLTVQVGVDIGYTF
cdr3_nt: TGTGCCAGCAGCTTAACTGTACAGGTCGGGGTTGATATAGGCTACACCTTC

j_call: TRBJ1-6
v_call: TRBV6-1
clone_size: -
d_call: -
cdr3_aa: CASSDGRAHSPLHF
cdr3_nt: TGTGCCAGCAGTGACGGGCGGGCACATTCACCCCTCCACTTT

j_call: TRBJ2-1
v_call: TRBV30
clone_size: -
d_call: -
cdr3_aa: CAWRDYNEQFF
cdr3_nt: TGTGCCTGGAGGGACTACAATGAGCAGTTCTTC

j_call: TRBJ2-1
v_call: TRBV7-3
clone_size: -
d_call: -
cdr3_aa: CASSLTGQQFF
cdr3_nt: TGTGCCAGCAGCTTAACGGGGCAGCAGTTCTTC

j_call: TRBJ2-2
v_call: TRBV2
clone_size: -
d_call: TRBD1
cdr3_aa: CASRSTGVNTGELFF
cdr3_nt: TGTGCCAGCAGGTCGACAGGGGTGAACACCGGGGAGCTGTTTTTT

j_call: TRBJ2-5
v_call: TRBV4-2
clone_size: -
d_call: TRBD2
cdr3_aa: CASSQDGKRGSVGTQYF
cdr3_nt: TGTGCCAGCAGCCAAGATGGAAAGCGGGGGAGCGTAGGGACCCAGTACTTC

j_call: TRBJ1-2
v_call: TRBV15
clone_size: -
d_call: -
cdr3_aa: CATSRVGVYGYTF
cdr3_nt: TGTGCCACCAGCAGAGTTGGGGTCTATGGCTACACCTTC

j_call: TRBJ1-2
v_call: TRBV28
clone_size: few
d_call: TRBD1
cdr3_aa: CASSFLQGASDYGYTF
cdr3_nt: TGTGCCAGCAGTTTCCTCCAGGGGGCGTCGGACTATGGCTACACCTTC

j_call: TRBJ2-3
v_call: TRBV6-1
clone_size: -
d_call: TRBD1
cdr3_aa: CASRKQGSTDTQYF
cdr3_nt: TGTGCCAGCAGGAAACAGGGGAGTACAGATACGCAGTATTTT

j_call: TRBJ2-7
v_call: TRBV28
clone_size: -
d_call: -
cdr3_aa: CASNSPGPLSYEQYF
cdr3_nt: TGTGCCAGCAACTCTCCGGGGCCGCTGTCCTACGAGCAGTACTTC

j_call: TRBJ2-5
v_call: TRBV11-2
clone_size: -
d_call: -
cdr3_aa: CASSPSGPEETQYF
cdr3_nt: TGTGCCAGCAGCCCCTCTGGTCCAGAAGAGACCCAGTACTTC

j_call: TRBJ1-1
v_call: TRBV5-4
clone_size: few
d_call: TRBD1
cdr3_aa: CASSLGGTGKAFF
cdr3_nt: TGTGCCAGCAGCTTGGGGGGGACAGGAAAGGCTTTCTTT

j_call: TRBJ2-1
v_call: TRBV4-1
clone_size: -
d_call: -
cdr3_aa: CASSQASSSYNEQFF
cdr3_nt: TGCGCCAGCAGCCAAGCCTCGAGCTCCTACAATGAGCAGTTCTTC

j_call: TRBJ2-5
v_call: TRBV12-5
clone_size: -
d_call: TRBD2
cdr3_aa: CASGPPPSGGAEGETQYF
cdr3_nt: TGTGCTAGTGGTCCCCCGCCTAGCGGGGGGGCAGAGGGGGAGACCCAGTACTTC

j_call: TRBJ2-7
v_call: TRBV7-9
clone_size: -
d_call: -
cdr3_aa: CASSYRGGTYEQYF
cdr3_nt: TGTGCCAGCAGCTACCGGGGAGGTACCTACGAGCAGTACTTC

j_call: TRBJ2-3
v_call: TRBV9
clone_size: -
d_call: -
cdr3_aa: CASSVSGRGTDTQYF
cdr3_nt: TGTGCCAGCAGCGTATCAGGAAGGGGCACAGATACGCAGTATTTT

j_call: TRBJ2-4
v_call: TRBV5-1
clone_size: few
d_call: -
cdr3_aa: CASSQTRPPVGIQYF
cdr3_nt: TGCGCCAGCAGCCAGACGCGGCCGCCGGTTGGCATTCAGTACTTC

j_call: TRBJ2-7
v_call: TRBV6-5
clone_size: -
d_call: TRBD1
cdr3_aa: CASSSPRQGVREQYF
cdr3_nt: TGTGCCAGCAGTTCGCCCCGACAGGGGGTTAGGGAGCAGTACTTC

j_call: TRBJ2-1
v_call: TRBV5-4
clone_size: -
d_call: TRBD2
cdr3_aa: CASSRTSGGARNEQFF
cdr3_nt: TGTGCCAGCAGCAGGACTAGCGGGGGGGCCAGGAATGAGCAGTTCTTC

j_call: TRBJ2-3
v_call: TRBV11-2
clone_size: once
d_call: -
cdr3_aa: CASSLSGSGADTQYF
cdr3_nt: TGTGCCAGCAGCTTAAGTGGGAGTGGGGCAGATACGCAGTATTTT

j_call: TRBJ2-2
v_call: TRBV28
clone_size: -
d_call: TRBD2
cdr3_aa: CASTISAGLNTGELFF
cdr3_nt: TGTGCCAGCACCATCTCAGCGGGGCTGAACACCGGGGAGCTGTTTTTT

j_call: TRBJ2-1
v_call: TRBV11-2
clone_size: -
d_call: -
cdr3_aa: CASKRRADEQFF
cdr3_nt: TGTGCCAGCAAGAGGCGGGCGGATGAGCAGTTCTTC

j_call: TRBJ1-4
v_call: TRBV6-5
clone_size: few
d_call: -
cdr3_aa: CASKSGAGSEKLFF
cdr3_nt: TGTGCCAGCAAGTCAGGGGCGGGTAGTGAAAAACTGTTTTTT

j_call: TRBJ2-7
v_call: TRBV28
clone_size: -
d_call: TRBD2
cdr3_aa: CASSPRGGRYEQYF
cdr3_nt: TGTGCCAGCAGTCCACGGGGGGGCCGGTACGAGCAGTACTTC

j_call: TRBJ1-4
v_call: TRBV4-1
clone_size: -
d_call: -
cdr3_aa: CASSQDGQVGRVRTNEKLFF
cdr3_nt: TGCGCCAGCAGCCAAGATGGCCAAGTCGGCCGGGTTCGAACTAATGAAAAACTGTTTTTT

j_call: TRBJ2-1
v_call: TRBV19
clone_size: medium-sized
d_call: TRBD1
cdr3_aa: CASSDAGTGGYNEQFF
cdr3_nt: TGTGCCAGTAGTGACGCCGGGACAGGGGGCTACAATGAGCAGTTCTTC

j_call: TRBJ1-1
v_call: TRBV7-8
clone_size: -
d_call: -
cdr3_aa: CASSLQGSNTEAFF
cdr3_nt: TGTGCCAGCAGCTTACAGGGGTCGAACACTGAAGCTTTCTTT

j_call: TRBJ1-2
v_call: TRBV28
clone_size: -
d_call: -
cdr3_aa: CASSFDGGVGGYTF
cdr3_nt: TGTGCCAGCAGTTTTGATGGGGGAGTTGGTGGCTACACCTTC

j_call: TRBJ2-7
v_call: TRBV19
clone_size: -
d_call: -
cdr3_aa: CASSSTGTPYEQYF
cdr3_nt: TGTGCCAGTAGCTCGACCGGGACTCCCTACGAGCAGTACTTC

j_call: TRBJ1-2
v_call: TRBV28
clone_size: few
d_call: -
cdr3_aa: CASTPSDYGYTF
cdr3_nt: TGTGCCAGCACCCCAAGTGACTATGGCTACACCTTC

j_call: TRBJ1-4
v_call: TRBV19
clone_size: -
d_call: -
cdr3_aa: CASSSRGTTNEKLFF
cdr3_nt: TGTGCCAGTAGTAGCCGGGGCACAACTAATGAAAAACTGTTTTTT

j_call: TRBJ2-6
v_call: TRBV12-1
clone_size: -
d_call: -
cdr3_aa: CASSLVIIGQSRANVLTF
cdr3_nt: TGTGCCAGCAGCTTGGTGATTATAGGACAAAGTCGGGCCAACGTCCTGACTTTC

j_call: TRBJ2-7
v_call: TRBV7-6
clone_size: -
d_call: -
cdr3_aa: CASSPSRQAYEQYF
cdr3_nt: TGTGCCAGCAGCCCCTCCAGACAGGCCTACGAGCAGTACTTC

j_call: TRBJ1-5
v_call: TRBV28
clone_size: few
d_call: -
cdr3_aa: CASSLVGINQPQHF
cdr3_nt: TGTGCCAGCAGTTTGGTGGGGATAAATCAGCCCCAGCATTTT

j_call: TRBJ2-1
v_call: TRBV29-1
clone_size: few
d_call: TRBD2
cdr3_aa: CSVVTGGLYNEQFF
cdr3_nt: TGCAGCGTCGTAACGGGGGGGCTATACAATGAGCAGTTCTTC

j_call: TRBJ2-1
v_call: TRBV4-2
clone_size: -
d_call: TRBD2
cdr3_aa: CASSQEGSSSGGNEQFF
cdr3_nt: TGTGCCAGCAGCCAAGAAGGATCGTCGAGCGGGGGGAATGAGCAGTTCTTC